One and the same sample provided the 29 T cell receptor beta chains below, sequenced in a study of blood T cell repertoires in COVID-19. Method: immunoSEQ multiplex PCR; TCRdb's copy keeps in-frame clones and lacks some. The profile shows around 100,000 clones, about 80% of them singletons. The sequenced material came from peripheral blood. These receptors all come from a human donor in a cohort sampled during active COVID-19.

The CDR3 loop is CASSLATGGTKETQYF. The CDR3 coding sequence is TGTGCCAGCAGCTTGGCGACAGGGGGAACGAAAGAGACCCAGTACTTC. The chain links TRBV5-4 to TRBJ2-5; 9 nucleotides agree with TRBD1. The V segment lost 0 bases and the J segment 3 bases; nucleotides outside the gene matches: 6. The CDR3 has 16 residues. CDR1 and CDR2 (germline): SGHNT, YYREEE (reference sequence). Based on the CDR3 plus reference TRBV5-4 and TRBJ2-5, the full variable domain is ETGVTQSPTHLIKTRGQQVTLRCSSQSGHNTVSWYQQALGQGPQFIFQYYREEENGRGNFPPRFSGLQFPNYSSELNVNALELDDSALYLCASSLATGGTKETQYFGPGTRLLVL.

V gene TRBV11-1 combines with J gene TRBJ2-7; 12 nucleotides align to TRBD2. The CDR3 contains 14 residues. J gave up 6 bases and V 6 bases, and 6 bases lay outside the gene matches. CDR1 and CDR2 (germline): SGHAT, FQDESV (reference sequence). DNA of the CDR3: TGTGCCAGCAGGGCTAGCGGGAGGGCCCCCGAGCAGTACTTC. This gives the protein CASRASGRAPEQYF. Variable domain in full (rest from reference TRBV11-1 and TRBJ2-7): EAEVAQSPRYKITEKSQAVAFWCDPISGHATLYWYRQILGQGPELLVQFQDESVVDDSQLPKDRFSAERLKGVDSTLKIQPAELGDSAMYLCASRASGRAPEQYFGPGTRLTVT.

The rearrangement links TRBV11-1 to TRBJ1-2; D is perhaps TRBD1 (5 bases). Trimming cost V 6 bases and J 0 bases, with 17 bases left between them. Germline V CDR1 and CDR2: SGHAT, FQDESV (reference sequence). This CDR3 comprises 16 residues. The CDR3 spells CASRQKQAGANYGYTF. The CDR3 DNA follows: TGTGCCAGCAGACAAAAACAGGCCGGCGCTAACTATGGCTACACCTTC.

The gene calls are TRBV6-5 and TRBJ1-6; D remains unclear. Trimming stripped 6 bases from V and 5 bases from J, with 14 bases between. This CDR3 comprises 15 residues. Germline CDR1 MNHEY, CDR2 SVGAGI. In DNA, the CDR3 is TGTGCCAGCAGCCCCCTAGCCGGGGATAATTCACCCCTCCACTTT. Amino acid sequence: CASSPLAGDNSPLHF.

This clone was counted once. The chain carries TRBV18 and TRBJ2-5, with D tentatively TRBD1 (6 bases). Germline CDR1 and CDR2: KGHSH and LQKENI. The CDR3 loop spans 16 amino acids. With 1 base removed from V and 5 bases from J, the gap between germline ends came to 17 bases. The CDR3 DNA sequence: TGTGCCAGCTCACCACTACGGGACACCCAAGGGGAGACCCAGTACTTC. It codes for CASSPLRDTQGETQYF.

DNA for the CDR3: TGCAGTGCTAGTCCAATAGCGGGAGGCACCGGGGAGCTGTTTTTT. Its translation: CSASPIAGGTGELFF. The rearrangement joins TRBV20-1 to TRBJ2-2, with 10 positions matching TRBD2. Trimming cost V 3 bases and J 4 bases; bases outside gene matches: 5. In germline, CDR1 is DFQATT, CDR2 SNEGSKA (reference sequence). CDR3 length: 15 residues.

This chain joins TRBV21-1 and TRBJ1-2; the table's D call TRBD1 went unverified against the DNA. TRBV21-1 is a pseudogene segment. This CDR3 comprises 16 residues. The CDR3 is CASSPLRRGRVIGYTF. CDR3 coding DNA: TGTGCCAGCAGCCCTCTACGGAGGGGGCGGGTTATAGGCTACACCTTC.

This clone has just a few counts. J is TRBJ1-1 and V is TRBV18; D is ambiguous. V dropped 2 bases and J dropped 1 base, with 8 bases sitting between them. Germline V CDR1 and CDR2: KGHSH, LQKENI. CDR3 size: 14 residues. CDR3 region: CASSPSRGNTEAFF. DNA for the CDR3: TGTGCCAGCTCACCAAGCCGGGGGAACACTGAAGCTTTCTTT.

This clone was seen a few times. The chain carries TRBV5-6 and TRBJ2-7; 9 positions match TRBD2. Trimming removed 1 base from V and 6 bases from J; junction bases left unmatched: 2. This CDR3 has 13 residues. CDR1 is SGHDT and CDR2 is YYEEEE in the germline V gene. The CDR3 bases are TGTGCCAGCAGCTTGCAACTAGCGGGCGAGCAGTACTTC. This sequence encodes CASSLQLAGEQYF. The variable domain in full, with the rest retrieved from reference TRBV5-6 and TRBJ2-7, is DAGVTQSPTHLIKTRGQQVTLRCSPKSGHDTVSWYQQALGQGPQFIFQYYEEEERQRGNFPDRFSGHQFPNYSSELNVNALLLGDSALYLCASSLQLAGEQYFGPGTRLTVT.

The sample holds one count of this clone. V gene TRBV6-5 combines with J gene TRBJ2-1; 9 bases fit TRBD1. The CDR3 is 16 amino acids. V dropped 2 bases and J dropped 4; count of bases not matched to a gene: 6. Germline V CDR1 and CDR2: MNHEY, SVGAGI. The CDR3 region is CASSYSGTGFYNEQFF. For the CDR3, the DNA is TGTGCCAGCAGTTACAGCGGGACAGGGTTTTACAATGAGCAGTTCTTC.

The chain links TRBV10-2 to TRBJ1-2; D gene unclear. The CDR3 has 12 residues. V was cut by 3 bases and J by 0 bases, with 2 bases left in between. Germline V gives CDR1 WSHSY, CDR2 SAAADI. CDR3 loop: CASSDTNYGYTF. The DNA for the CDR3 is TGCGCCAGCAGTGACACTAACTATGGCTACACCTTC.

This chain links TRBV7-2 with TRBJ2-7; D is possibly TRBD2 (5 bases). The length of the CDR3 is 12 residues. Germline values: CDR1 SGHTA, CDR2 FQGNSA. Deletions cut 5 bases from V and 5 bases from J, with 10 bases between. CDR3 loop: CASSPRGDEQYF. CDR3 DNA sequence: TGTGCCAGCAGCCCCCGGGGTGACGAGCAGTACTTC.

The V gene is TRBV19, the J gene TRBJ1-1; D ambiguous. Germline assignment: CDR1 LNHDA and CDR2 SQIVND (reference sequence). Trimming took off 7 bases at V and 3 bases at J, with 9 bases between the two ends. There are 12 residues in the CDR3. DNA of the CDR3: TGTGCCAGTACTGTGAGCTACACTGAAGCTTTCTTT. Its translation: CASTVSYTEAFF.

The chain joins TRBV7-9 to TRBJ2-1, with 14 bases fitting TRBD2. This CDR3 has 17 amino acids. Germline CDR1 SEHNR, CDR2 FQNEAQ (reference sequence). The V segment lost 5 bases and the J segment 3 bases; nucleotides outside the gene matches: 6. The CDR3 nucleotides are TGTGCCAGCAGCCCTAGGACTAGCGGGAGGTACTACAATGAGCAGTTCTTC. Its protein is CASSPRTSGRYYNEQFF.

The V call is TRBV7-3, the J call TRBJ1-1; D might be TRBD1 (5 bases). The CDR3 totals 15 residues. V lost 0 bases to trimming and J lost 1 base, with 9 bases between them. Looked up from germline, CDR1 is SGHTA and CDR2 is FQGTGA. For the CDR3, the DNA is TGTGCCAGCAGCTTAACAGGGGAAGGGAACACTGAAGCTTTCTTT. As protein: CASSLTGEGNTEAFF.

The chain uses TRBV6-1 and TRBJ1-2; 9 positions agree with TRBD1. The ends lost 4 bases at V and 5 bases at J; junction bases unmatched: 14. In germline, CDR1 is MNHNS, CDR2 SASEGT. This CDR3 has 17 residues. The CDR3 nucleotides are TGTGCCAGCAGTGTGACCGGGACAGGGAAGTTACAGTATGGCTACACCTTC. Encoded protein: CASSVTGTGKLQYGYTF.

This chain connects TRBV6-5 to TRBJ1-1; TRBD1 might be the D (5 bases). The CDR3 totals 14 residues. Deletions cut 8 bases from V and 0 bases from J, with 13 bases between. Looked up from germline, CDR1 is MNHEY and CDR2 is SVGAGI. The CDR3 nucleotides read TGTGCCAGCGCATGGGGCCTAATGAACACTGAAGCTTTCTTT. Its translation is CASAWGLMNTEAFF.

CDR3 in amino acids: CASTGLANYGYTF. The CDR3 DNA is TGTGCCAGCACAGGGTTAGCTAACTATGGCTACACCTTC. The rearrangement uses TRBV6-5 and TRBJ1-2; possibly TRBD1 for D (5 bases). Deletions cut 7 bases from V and 0 bases from J, with 9 bases between. This CDR3 region has 13 residues. In germline, CDR1 is MNHEY, CDR2 SVGAGI.

This chain uses TRBV6-5 with TRBJ2-7; maybe TRBD1 (5 bases). This CDR3 has 12 residues. Germline CDR1 is MNHEY and CDR2 is SVGAGI. V dropped 8 bases and J dropped 2 bases, with 10 bases sitting between them. The CDR3 bases are TGTGCCAGCCGAGCAGGGACCTACGAGCAGTACTTC. Amino acid sequence: CASRAGTYEQYF.

This clone was recorded a few times. This chain links TRBV24-1 with TRBJ2-5; 7 bases are a match to TRBD1. The trim removed 4 bases at V and 1 base at J, leaving 8 bases unmatched. The CDR3 sequence is 16 residues long. Germline assignment: CDR1 KGHDR and CDR2 SFDVKD. The CDR3 coding sequence is TGTGCCACCAGTGAGGCCGTGAGGGGGCCCCAAGAGACCCAGTACTTC. As protein: CATSEAVRGPQETQYF.

V and J are TRBV27 and TRBJ2-5, with TRBD1 as a possible D gene (6 bases). V lost 3 bases to trimming and J lost 5 bases, with 13 bases between them. Germline CDR1 is MNHEY and CDR2 is SMNVEV (reference sequence). There are 14 residues in the CDR3. Here the CDR3 reads CASSFDRSRETQYF. CDR3 nucleotides: TGTGCCAGCAGTTTTGACAGGTCGCGGGAGACCCAGTACTTC.

V gene TRBV3-1 (or the pseudogene TRBV3-2) combines with J gene TRBJ1-2; 8 positions match TRBD1. The germline CDR1 and CDR2 sequences are LGHDT and YNNKEL (reference sequence). The CDR3 is 14 amino acids. With V trimmed by 4 bases and J by 8 bases, 9 bases remained unmatched. The CDR3: CASSPGTGRGGYTF. In DNA form, the CDR3 reads TGTGCCAGCAGCCCGGGGACAGGACGAGGGGGCTACACCTTC.

In this sample, this clone turned up once. Mismatch with germline at one junction end may stem from a read error. This chain joins TRBV28 and TRBJ1-5, with D perhaps TRBD1 (5 bases). The V gene's germline CDR1 is MDHEN and CDR2 SYDVKM. CDR3 length equals 16 residues. The CDR3 nucleotides are TGTGCCAGCCGTTTTAGCCTTGGCAGGGTATCTCAGCCCCAGCATTTT. Protein: CASRFSLGRVSQPQHF.

In regard to this clone: Sequence at one end of the junction differs from germline and may be a read error. The gene calls are TRBV18 and TRBJ1-1; no definite D call. Germline values: CDR1 KGHSH, CDR2 LQKENI. The CDR3 is 10 residues long. This chain's CDR3 is CASSPGQADF. The CDR3 DNA is TGTGCCAGCTCACCAGGGCAGGCCGATTTT. Together with reference TRBV18 and TRBJ1-1, the CDR3 gives the full variable domain: NAGVMQNPRHLVRRRGQEARLRCSPMKGHSHVYWYRQLPEEGLKFMVYLQKENIIDESGMPKERFSAEFPKEGPSILRIQQVVRGDSAAYFCASSPGQADFGQGTRLTVV.

The chain joins TRBV5-1 to TRBJ2-5, with 8 bases matching TRBD1. Looked up from germline, CDR1 is SGHRS and CDR2 is YFSETQ. CDR3 length equals 16 residues. With V trimmed by 4 bases and J by 1 base, 9 bases remained unmatched. The CDR3 is CASSPRQGALQETQYF. The CDR3 DNA follows: TGCGCCAGCAGCCCCCGCCAGGGGGCCCTCCAAGAGACCCAGTACTTC. Combining the CDR3 with reference TRBV5-1 and TRBJ2-5 gives the whole variable domain KAGVTQTPRYLIKTRGQQVTLSCSPISGHRSVSWYQQTPGQGLQFLFEYFSETQRNKGNFPGRFSGRQFSNSRSEMNVSTLELGDSALYLCASSPRQGALQETQYFGPGTRLLVL.

This sequence joins TRBV15 and TRBJ1-5; 7 bases agree with TRBD1. This CDR3 spans 17 amino acids. From germline, CDR1 is LNHNV and CDR2 YYDKDF (reference sequence). V lost 3 bases, J lost 2 bases, and 10 bases stayed unmatched. Written as DNA, the CDR3 is TGTGCCACCAGCAGCGGTGTTAACAGGGGCGGCAATCAGCCCCAGCATTTT. Residues: CATSSGVNRGGNQPQHF.

The V gene is TRBV27, the J gene TRBJ2-7; 11 bases match TRBD2. The trim removed 5 bases at V and 0 bases at J, leaving 12 bases unmatched. CDR1 and CDR2 (germline): MNHEY, SMNVEV (reference sequence). The CDR3 consists of 18 residues. CDR3 amino acids: CASSDTGTSGRASYEQYF. As DNA, the CDR3 is TGTGCCAGCAGTGATACCGGGACTAGCGGTAGAGCCTCCTACGAGCAGTACTTC.

This rearrangement joins TRBV3-1 (or the pseudogene TRBV3-2) to TRBJ2-2, with 8 bases lining up with TRBD2. Germline assignment: CDR1 LGHDT and CDR2 YNNKEL (reference sequence). After removal of 4 bases from V and 6 bases from J, the junction contained 13 bases not matched to a gene. This CDR3 has 17 residues. CDR3 DNA: TGTGCCAGCAGCCCGCATGGACGGGGGGGCCGTGCCGGGGAGCTGTTTTTT. Translation gives CASSPHGRGGRAGELFF.

This sequence joins TRBV18 and TRBJ2-1, with TRBD2 identical over 7 bases. V lost 2 bases, J lost 4 bases, and 8 bases stayed unmatched. The germline gives CDR1 KGHSH, CDR2 LQKENI. This CDR3 spans 16 amino acids. The CDR3 here is CASSPYLAAEYNEQFF. The CDR3, as DNA: TGTGCCAGCTCACCATATCTAGCGGCAGAATACAATGAGCAGTTCTTC.